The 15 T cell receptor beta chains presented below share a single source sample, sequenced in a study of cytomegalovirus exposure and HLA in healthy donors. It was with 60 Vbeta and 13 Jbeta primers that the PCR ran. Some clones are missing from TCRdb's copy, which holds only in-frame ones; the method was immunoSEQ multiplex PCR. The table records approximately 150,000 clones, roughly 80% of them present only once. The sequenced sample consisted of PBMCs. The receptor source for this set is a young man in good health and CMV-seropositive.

The CDR3 DNA reads TGTGCCAGCAGCTTAGCACTCATGGTCTCTGGAAACACCATATATTTT. Translating it yields CASSLALMVSGNTIYF. The chain uses TRBV7-9 and TRBJ1-3, with D hard to call. The CDR3 has 16 amino acids. Trimming removed 0 bases from V and 0 bases from J, with 9 bases in between. Germline V gene sequence: CDR1 SEHNR, CDR2 FQNEAQ (reference sequence).

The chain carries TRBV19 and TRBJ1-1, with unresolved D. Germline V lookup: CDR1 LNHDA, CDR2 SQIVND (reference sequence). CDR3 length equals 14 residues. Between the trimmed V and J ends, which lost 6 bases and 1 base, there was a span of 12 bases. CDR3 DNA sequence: TGTGCCAGTAGAGTGGTACAAACGAACACTGAAGCTTTCTTT. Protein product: CASRVVQTNTEAFF.

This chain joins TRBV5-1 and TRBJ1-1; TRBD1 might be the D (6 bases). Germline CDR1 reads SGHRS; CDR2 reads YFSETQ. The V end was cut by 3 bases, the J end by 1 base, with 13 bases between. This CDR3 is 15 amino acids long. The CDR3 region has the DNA TGCGCCAGCAGCTGGGGGGGCAGCCCGAACACTGAAGCTTTCTTT. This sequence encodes CASSWGGSPNTEAFF. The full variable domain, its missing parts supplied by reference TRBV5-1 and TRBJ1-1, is KAGVTQTPRYLIKTRGQQVTLSCSPISGHRSVSWYQQTPGQGLQFLFEYFSETQRNKGNFPGRFSGRQFSNSRSEMNVSTLELGDSALYLCASSWGGSPNTEAFFGQGTRLTVV.

CDR3 region: CASSRRTSGESSYEQYF. The CDR3 nucleotides are TGTGCCAGCAGCCGTCGGACTAGCGGGGAGAGCTCCTACGAGCAGTACTTC. The chain couples TRBV4-2 to TRBJ2-5, with 12 bases fitting TRBD2. The closer fit of TRBJ2-7 to the DNA end suggests the J call may be wrong. The CDR3 totals 17 residues. CDR1 LGHNA and CDR2 YNFKEQ come from the germline V gene.

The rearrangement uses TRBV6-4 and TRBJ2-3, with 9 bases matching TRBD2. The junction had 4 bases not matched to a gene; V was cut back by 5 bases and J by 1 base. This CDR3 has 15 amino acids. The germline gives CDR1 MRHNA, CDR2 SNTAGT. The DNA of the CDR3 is TGTGCCAGCAGTATAGCGGGGGACGGCACAGATACGCAGTATTTT. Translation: CASSIAGDGTDTQYF.

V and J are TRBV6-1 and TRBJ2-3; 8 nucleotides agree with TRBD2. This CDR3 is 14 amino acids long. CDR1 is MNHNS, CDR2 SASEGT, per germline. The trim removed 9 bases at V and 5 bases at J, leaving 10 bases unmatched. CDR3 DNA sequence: TGTGCCAGTGCCCTAGCGGGTCTGATAGATACGCAGTATTTT. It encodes CASALAGLIDTQYF.

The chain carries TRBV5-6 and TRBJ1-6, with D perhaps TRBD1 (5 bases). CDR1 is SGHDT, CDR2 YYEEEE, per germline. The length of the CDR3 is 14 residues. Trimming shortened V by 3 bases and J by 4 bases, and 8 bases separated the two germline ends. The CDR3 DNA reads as TGTGCCAGCAGCTCCCAGGGTTATAATTCACCCCTCCACTTT. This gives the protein CASSSQGYNSPLHF. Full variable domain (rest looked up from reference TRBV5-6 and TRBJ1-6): DAGVTQSPTHLIKTRGQQVTLRCSPKSGHDTVSWYQQALGQGPQFIFQYYEEEERQRGNFPDRFSGHQFPNYSSELNVNALLLGDSALYLCASSSQGYNSPLHFGNGTRLTVT.

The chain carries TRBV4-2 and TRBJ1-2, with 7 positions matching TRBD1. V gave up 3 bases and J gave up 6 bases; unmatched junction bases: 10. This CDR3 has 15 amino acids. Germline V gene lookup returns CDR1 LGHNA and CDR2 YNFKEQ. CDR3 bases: TGTGCCAGCAGCCAGGTTTCACAGGGGCGGGATGGCTACACCTTC. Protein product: CASSQVSQGRDGYTF.

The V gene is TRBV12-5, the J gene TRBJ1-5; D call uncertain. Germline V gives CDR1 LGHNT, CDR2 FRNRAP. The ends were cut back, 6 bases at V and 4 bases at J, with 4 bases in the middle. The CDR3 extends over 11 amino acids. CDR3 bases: TGTGCTAGTGGCCCAAATCAGCCCCAGCATTTT. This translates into CASGPNQPQHF.

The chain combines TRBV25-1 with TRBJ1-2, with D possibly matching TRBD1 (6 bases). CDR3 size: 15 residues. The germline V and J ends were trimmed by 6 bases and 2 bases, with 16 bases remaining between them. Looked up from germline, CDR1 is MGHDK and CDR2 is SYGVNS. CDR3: CASRGQFEGNYGYTF. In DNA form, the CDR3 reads TGTGCCAGCAGAGGACAGTTCGAGGGCAACTATGGCTACACCTTC.

The CDR3, as DNA: TGTGCCAGCAGCTTAGTGGGGACTAGCAAAGGTGAGCAGTTCTTC. It encodes CASSLVGTSKGEQFF. The V gene is TRBV7-2, the J gene TRBJ2-1; 9 positions match TRBD2. The J segment lost 9 bases and the V segment lost 1 base, leaving 7 bases of the junction unmatched. In germline, CDR1 is SGHTA, CDR2 FQGNSA. The CDR3 is 15 residues long.

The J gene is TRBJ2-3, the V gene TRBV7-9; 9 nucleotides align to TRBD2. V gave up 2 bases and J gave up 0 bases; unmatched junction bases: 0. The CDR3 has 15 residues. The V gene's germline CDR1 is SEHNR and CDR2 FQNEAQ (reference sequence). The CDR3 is CASSLLAGSTDTQYF. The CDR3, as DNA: TGTGCCAGCAGCTTACTAGCGGGAAGCACAGATACGCAGTATTTT.

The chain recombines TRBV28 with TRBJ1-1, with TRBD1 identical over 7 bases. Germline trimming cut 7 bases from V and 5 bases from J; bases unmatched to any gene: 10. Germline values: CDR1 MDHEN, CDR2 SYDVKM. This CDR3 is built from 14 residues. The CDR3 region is CASTDRVGKTEAFF. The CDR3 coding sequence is TGTGCCAGCACCGACAGGGTCGGTAAGACTGAAGCTTTCTTT. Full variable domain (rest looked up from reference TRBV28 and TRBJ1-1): DVKVTQSSRYLVKRTGEKVFLECVQDMDHENMFWYRQDPGLGLRLIYFSYDVKMKEKGDIPEGYSVSREKKERFSLILESASTNQTSMYLCASTDRVGKTEAFFGQGTRLTVV.

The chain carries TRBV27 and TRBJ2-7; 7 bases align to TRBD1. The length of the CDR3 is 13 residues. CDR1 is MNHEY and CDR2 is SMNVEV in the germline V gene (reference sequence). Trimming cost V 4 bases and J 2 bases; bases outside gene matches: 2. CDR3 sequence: CASSSGQTYEQYF. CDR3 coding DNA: TGTGCCAGCAGTTCGGGACAGACCTACGAGCAGTACTTC.

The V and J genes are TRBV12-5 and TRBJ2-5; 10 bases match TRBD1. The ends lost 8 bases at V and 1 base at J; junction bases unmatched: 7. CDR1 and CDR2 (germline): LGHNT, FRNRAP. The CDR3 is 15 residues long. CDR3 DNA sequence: TGTGCTAGTCTTGGGACAGGGGACCCCCAAGAGACCCAGTACTTC. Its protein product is CASLGTGDPQETQYF.